One and the same sample provided the 15 T cell receptor beta chains below, sequenced in a study of PD-1 blockade in classical Hodgkin lymphoma. Specified time point: cycle 4 day 1 (C4D1), after 5 to 7 weeks of nivolumab. Autologous stem cell transplantation was followed by relapse in every patient, and brentuximab vedotin exposure varied. Investigators isolated CD4+ T cells from thawed PBMCs through magnetic negative selection. The repertoire was sequenced with immunoSEQ multiplex PCR; TCRdb's copy has only in-frame clones and lacks some. The table has around 25,000 clones, 75% to 90% seen once. The source was CD4+ T cells from blood, collected before the fourth cycle of nivolumab. These receptor sequences come from a human donor with classical Hodgkin lymphoma.

The chain recombines TRBV27 with TRBJ2-1; 11 nucleotides align to TRBD2. V shed 5 bases and J 7 bases; nucleotides not matched to a gene: 10. The CDR3 runs 16 residues. CDR1 and CDR2 from the germline V gene are MNHEY and SMNVEV (reference sequence). This CDR3 reads CASSPPPSGRWNEQFF. The CDR3 nucleotides are TGTGCCAGCAGTCCCCCCCCTAGCGGGAGGTGGAATGAGCAGTTCTTC.

V usage is TRBV4-1 and J usage is TRBJ2-3; 9 nucleotides match TRBD1. This CDR3 is built from 17 residues. CDR1 and CDR2 (germline): MGHRA, YSYEKL. Trimming removed 1 base from V and 3 bases from J; junction bases left unmatched: 8. The CDR3 sequence is CASSQVRLTGGTDTQYF. The CDR3 DNA sequence: TGCGCCAGCAGCCAAGTACGTTTGACAGGGGGGACAGATACGCAGTATTTT.

This clone has only one observation. The identical CDR3 is also encoded by other nucleotide sequences in the sample. The chain recombines TRBV5-1 with TRBJ2-2, with D possibly being TRBD1 or TRBD2 (5 bases each). Trimming took 0 bases from V and 4 from J, leaving 19 bases between them. Germline CDR1 and CDR2: SGHRS and YFSETQ. CDR3 length: 18 amino acids. The CDR3 here is CASSLGGRLTTGTGELFF. CDR3 bases: TGCGCCAGCAGCTTGGGGGGACGATTAACGACGGGCACCGGGGAGCTGTTTTTT.

This chain links TRBV5-1 with TRBJ2-2, with TRBD2 matching 7 bases. The CDR3 covers 19 residues. Germline CDR1 reads SGHRS; CDR2 reads YFSETQ. V lost 4 bases and J lost 0; bases outside the gene matches: 15. In nucleotides, the CDR3 is TGCGCCAGCAGCCGCGGCGATGGCGGGAGTGTTTCGAACACCGGGGAGCTGTTTTTT. This codes for CASSRGDGGSVSNTGELFF.

The V and J genes are TRBV27 and TRBJ2-3, with D maybe TRBD2 (6 bases). V lost 5 bases and J lost 2, with 8 bases in between. CDR1 and CDR2 (germline): MNHEY, SMNVEV (reference sequence). This CDR3 contains 13 residues. CDR3 residues: CASSGGFTDTQYF. The CDR3 DNA sequence: TGTGCCAGCAGTGGGGGGTTCACAGATACGCAGTATTTT.

The chain carries TRBV6-5 and TRBJ2-7; D uncertain. CDR3 length: 12 amino acids. Germline CDR1 is MNHEY and CDR2 is SVGAGI. V was shortened by 5 bases and J by 3 bases, with 8 bases between the two germline ends. CDR3: CASSRNRYEQYF. The CDR3 nucleotides are TGTGCCAGCAGTCGTAATCGCTACGAGCAGTACTTC.

CDR3 sequence reads: CASSAQKEGSPLHF. Here the CDR3 DNA reads TGTGCCAGCAGCGCACAGAAAGAGGGCTCACCCCTCCACTTT. V gene TRBV9 combines with J gene TRBJ1-6; D not certain. The CDR3 consists of 14 residues. CDR1 SGDLS and CDR2 YYNGEE come from the germline V gene. Trimming removed 3 bases at V and 10 bases at J, with 14 bases between.

The chain couples TRBV27 to TRBJ1-2, with 8 bases lining up with TRBD1. The germline V gene has CDR1 MNHEY and CDR2 SMNVEV (reference sequence). V was pared by 5 bases and J by 6 bases, with 14 bases of the junction left unmatched. The CDR3 loop spans 16 amino acids. CDR3 coding DNA: TGTGCCAGCAGTCCTTCATTCCCCGGGACAGGAGATGGCTACACCTTC. Its translation is CASSPSFPGTGDGYTF.

This clone was observed once. J is TRBJ1-2 and V is TRBV6-1, with TRBD1 matching over 8 bases. Trimming removed 2 bases from V and 4 bases from J; junction bases left unmatched: 12. Germline V gene sequence: CDR1 MNHNS, CDR2 SASEGT. The length of the CDR3 is 17 residues. The CDR3 coding sequence is TGTGCCAGCAGTGAAAGGAATCAGGGGGCAGTCGCCTATGGCTACACCTTC. Amino acids: CASSERNQGAVAYGYTF.

This rearrangement joins TRBV28 to TRBJ2-1; 11 bases fit TRBD2. Trimming took 4 bases from V and 5 from J; bases not matched to a gene: 7. CDR1 MDHEN and CDR2 SYDVKM come from the germline V gene. The CDR3 extends over 16 amino acids. The CDR3 is CASSSLGLAENNEQFF. DNA of the CDR3: TGTGCCAGCAGTTCGCTGGGACTAGCGGAGAACAATGAGCAGTTCTTC.

There are a few counts of this clone. The V gene is TRBV2, the J gene TRBJ1-2, with 10 nucleotides matching TRBD1. CDR3 size: 13 residues. Losses at the gene ends were 4 bases for V and 7 bases for J; bases not matched to a gene: 3. The germline gives CDR1 SNHLY, CDR2 FYNNEI. CDR3 sequence: CASSGQGAGGYTF. The CDR3 bases are TGTGCCAGCAGTGGACAGGGGGCTGGTGGCTACACCTTC.

V usage is TRBV11-3 and J usage is TRBJ2-3; TRBD2 agrees at 9 bases. The CDR3 sequence is 15 residues long. Germline V lookup: CDR1 SGHNT, CDR2 YENEEA. The V gene end was trimmed by 5 bases and the J gene end by 4 bases; junction bases not matched to a gene: 7. In DNA form, the CDR3 reads TGTGCCAGCAGCCTGGGGGCGGGAGGGTCAGATACGCAGTATTTT. Translating it yields CASSLGAGGSDTQYF.

The chain uses TRBV19 and TRBJ1-2, with 7 bases aligning to TRBD1. J lost 4 bases, V lost 7 bases, and 6 bases had no gene match. The CDR3 runs 13 residues. The germline CDR1 and CDR2 sequences are LNHDA and SQIVND (reference sequence). The CDR3 DNA is TGTGCCAGTAAAAGCAGGGGGGGCTATGGCTACACCTTC. The encoded protein is CASKSRGGYGYTF.

V is TRBV6-5 and J is TRBJ1-1; 7 bases are shared with TRBD1. After removal of 3 bases from V and 7 bases from J, the junction contained 5 bases not matched to a gene. The CDR3 covers 13 residues. Germline V CDR1 and CDR2: MNHEY, SVGAGI. The CDR3 loop is CASSYRYRGEAFF. CDR3 nucleotides: TGTGCCAGCAGTTATAGGTACAGGGGTGAAGCTTTCTTT.

The count of this clone is one. V is TRBV4-3 and J is TRBJ2-6; possibly TRBD1 for D (5 bases). V was shortened by 3 bases and J by 0 bases, with 12 bases between the two germline ends. The CDR3 loop spans 17 amino acids. The germline gives CDR1 LGHNA, CDR2 YSLEER. The DNA of the CDR3 is TGCGCCAGCAGCCAGTCCAGGGCTTACTCTGGGGCCAACGTCCTGACTTTC. Residues: CASSQSRAYSGANVLTF.